This T cell receptor beta chain was observed in a study of cytomegalovirus exposure and HLA in healthy donors. Study-wide results and caveats: The dataset shows that most TCR sequences were rare, while some public TCRs occurred in many donors. It was assumed in the presence/absence analyses that sequencing depth was roughly uniform across donors. Accounts indicate the classifier identified cytomegalovirus status with strong specificity and sensitivity.

In the PCR, 60 Vbeta and 13 Jbeta primers were used. Assay: immunoSEQ multiplex PCR; the TCRdb copy retains only in-frame clones and omits some. The data show under 150,000 clones, about 84% seen once. Likely unrecorded immune exposures existed in these nominally healthy donors. The count of this clone is one. The antigen remains undetermined. A read error may account for a junction end that differs from germline. The CDR3 length is 14 residues. In germline, CDR1 is SEHNR, CDR2 FQNEAQ (reference sequence). The TCR originated in a woman aged 35 to 49 in good health and CMV-seropositive. The sequenced sample was PBMCs. V usage is TRBV7-9 and J usage is TRBJ2-7; D is possibly TRBD1 (7 bases). The CDR3 spells CSSSLGGQSYEQYF. CDR3 sequence (DNA): TGTTCCAGCAGCTTGGGGGGACAGTCATACGAGCAGTACTTC.